These 11 T cell receptor beta chains originate from one sample sequenced in a study of cytomegalovirus exposure and HLA in healthy donors. PCR primers comprised 60 Vbeta and 13 Jbeta primers. TCRdb keeps only in-frame clones here, not all; method: immunoSEQ multiplex PCR. The sample yields 110,000 to 150,000 clones, less than 10% seen once. Sequences were obtained from PBMCs. All receptors derive from a man aged 50-60 years in good health and CMV-seronegative.

Only a few counts were recorded for this clone. V and J are TRBV19 and TRBJ1-3; D not resolved. Trimming left V 7 bases short and J 0 bases short, with 13 bases between. This CDR3 is built from 15 residues. The germline V gene has CDR1 LNHDA and CDR2 SQIVND (reference sequence). CDR3 residues: CASNRPRGSGNTIYF. The CDR3 DNA sequence: TGTGCCAGTAACCGTCCCCGGGGCTCTGGAAACACCATATATTTT.

This chain uses TRBV30 with TRBJ2-7, with D possibly matching TRBD2 (6 bases). Germline assignment: CDR1 GTSNPN and CDR2 SVGIG (reference sequence). This CDR3 is 13 amino acids long. V lost 5 bases and J lost 6, with 17 bases in between. CDR3 loop: CAWGLTRYGEQYF. In DNA form, the CDR3 reads TGTGCCTGGGGACTAACCCGTTATGGCGAGCAGTACTTC.

The genes are TRBV5-6 and TRBJ2-2; 9 nucleotides match TRBD1. Germline V gene lookup returns CDR1 SGHDT and CDR2 YYEEEE. The CDR3 is 15 residues long. V gave up 3 bases and J gave up 7 bases; unmatched junction bases: 7. CDR3 loop: CASSYRDRDDGELFF. The CDR3 DNA reads as TGTGCCAGCAGCTATCGGGACAGGGACGACGGGGAGCTGTTTTTT. Variable domain in full (rest from reference TRBV5-6 and TRBJ2-2): DAGVTQSPTHLIKTRGQQVTLRCSPKSGHDTVSWYQQALGQGPQFIFQYYEEEERQRGNFPDRFSGHQFPNYSSELNVNALLLGDSALYLCASSYRDRDDGELFFGEGSRLTVL.

The rearrangement uses TRBV5-4 and TRBJ2-5; 8 bases agree with TRBD2. The CDR3 runs to 15 residues. CDR1 is SGHNT, CDR2 YYREEE, per germline (reference sequence). Unmatched junction bases numbered 10, after V lost 4 bases and J lost 5 bases. CDR3 region: CASSPGGHGGETQYF. Written as DNA, the CDR3 is TGTGCCAGCAGCCCGGGGGGGCACGGAGGGGAGACCCAGTACTTC.

This clone occurred a few times. The sample carries other DNA sequences with the same CDR3. The chain uses TRBV28 and TRBJ1-2; the D gene is possibly TRBD1 (5 bases). The CDR3 spans 13 residues. CDR1 is MDHEN, CDR2 SYDVKM, per germline. V lost 6 bases to trimming and J lost 3 bases, with 11 bases between them. CDR3 in DNA: TGTGCCAGCAGGAGCGGGGGGTACTATGGCTACACCTTC. This sequence encodes CASRSGGYYGYTF.

This clone appeared a few times. The chain joins TRBV4-1 to TRBJ2-7; D gene uncertain. Germline CDR1 reads MGHRA; CDR2 reads YSYEKL. V dropped 0 bases and J dropped 6 bases, with 9 bases sitting between them. The CDR3 spans 13 residues. Written as DNA, the CDR3 is TGCGCCAGCAGCCAAGACGGAGTCCTCGAGCAGTACTTC. This gives the protein CASSQDGVLEQYF.

The genes are TRBV6-4 and TRBJ2-3, with D possibly TRBD2 on 5 matching bases. CDR3 length equals 15 residues. Germline V gene lookup returns CDR1 MRHNA and CDR2 SNTAGT. The V and J ends lost 5 bases and 5 bases respectively, with 17 bases between them. The CDR3 region is CASSLDGRGIDTQYF. The CDR3 DNA reads as TGTGCCAGCAGTCTGGACGGCCGAGGGATAGATACGCAGTATTTT.

The table lists this clone with a few counts. The chain joins TRBV30 to TRBJ2-7; no clear D. With 0 bases removed from V and 5 bases from J, the gap between germline ends came to 8 bases. This CDR3 region has 12 residues. In germline, CDR1 is GTSNPN, CDR2 SVGIG (reference sequence). CDR3 sequence: CAWSVSPNEQYF. The CDR3 DNA reads as TGTGCCTGGAGTGTGAGCCCCAACGAGCAGTACTTC.

Only a few counts were recorded for this clone. In nucleotides, the CDR3 is TGTGCCAGCAGCTTAGGAAGGACAATATATAGCAATCAGCCCCAGCATTTT. Translation: CASSLGRTIYSNQPQHF. The J gene is TRBJ1-5, the V gene TRBV11-2, with a possible D match to TRBD1 (5 bases). V was pared by 1 base and J by 0 bases, with 13 bases between. CDR1 is SGHAT and CDR2 is FQNNGV in the germline V gene. This CDR3 is 17 amino acids long.

This clone was counted a few times. The chain links TRBV15 to TRBJ2-3; unclear D gene. The V and J ends lost 5 bases and 2 bases respectively, with 17 bases between them. The CDR3 runs to 16 residues. Germline values: CDR1 LNHNV, CDR2 YYDKDF (reference sequence). In DNA form, the CDR3 reads TGTGCCACCAGCCTGATCGGTGTTTCCATCACAGATACGCAGTATTTT. Amino acid sequence: CATSLIGVSITDTQYF.

V and J are TRBV19 and TRBJ1-5, with D uncertain. V lost 3 bases and J 5 bases, leaving 11 bases between the germline ends. Germline V CDR1 and CDR2: LNHDA, SQIVND (reference sequence). This CDR3 contains 14 residues. The DNA for the CDR3 is TGTGCCAGTAGTATCCGAGGGTCCCATCAGCCCCAGCATTTT. Its translation is CASSIRGSHQPQHF.